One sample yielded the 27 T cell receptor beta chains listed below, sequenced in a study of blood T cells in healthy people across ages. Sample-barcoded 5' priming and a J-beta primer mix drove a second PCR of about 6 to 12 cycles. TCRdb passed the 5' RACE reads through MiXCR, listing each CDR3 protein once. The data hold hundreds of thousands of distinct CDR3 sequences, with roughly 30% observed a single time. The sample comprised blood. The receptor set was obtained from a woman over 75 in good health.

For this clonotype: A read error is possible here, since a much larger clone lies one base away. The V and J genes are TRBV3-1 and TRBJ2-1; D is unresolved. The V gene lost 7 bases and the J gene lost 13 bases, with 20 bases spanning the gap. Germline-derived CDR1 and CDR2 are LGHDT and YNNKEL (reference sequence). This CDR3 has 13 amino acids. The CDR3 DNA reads TGTGCCAGCAAGCATCGTTACCACGAGACCCAGTTCTTC. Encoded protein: CASKHRYHETQFF.

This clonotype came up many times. The DNA for the CDR3 is TGTGCCAGCGGTGCATCCTACGAGCAGTACTTC. It yields the protein CASGASYEQYF. J is TRBJ2-7 and V is TRBV7-2; D not resolved. V lost 8 bases, J lost 1 base, and 6 bases lay in between. There are 11 residues in the CDR3. Looked up from germline, CDR1 is SGHTA and CDR2 is FQGNSA.

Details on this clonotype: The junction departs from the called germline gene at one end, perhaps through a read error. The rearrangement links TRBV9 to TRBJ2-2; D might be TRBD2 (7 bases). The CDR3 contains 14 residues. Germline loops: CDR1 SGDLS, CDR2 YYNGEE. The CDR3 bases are TGTGCCAGCAGCCGAAACACGGACAGCGGGGAGCGGTTTTTT. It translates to CASSRNTDSGERFF.

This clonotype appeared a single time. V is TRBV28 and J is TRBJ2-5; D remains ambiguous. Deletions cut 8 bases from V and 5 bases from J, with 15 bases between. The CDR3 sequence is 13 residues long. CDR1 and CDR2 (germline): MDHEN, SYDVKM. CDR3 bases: TGTGCCAGCGCCGGGCCACGCGAGGAGACCCAGTACTTC. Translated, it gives CASAGPREETQYF. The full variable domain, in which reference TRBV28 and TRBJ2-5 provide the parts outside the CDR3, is DVKVTQSSRYLVKRTGEKVFLECVQDMDHENMFWYRQDPGLGLRLIYFSYDVKMKEKGDIPEGYSVSREKKERFSLILESASTNQTSMYLCASAGPREETQYFGPGTRLLVL.

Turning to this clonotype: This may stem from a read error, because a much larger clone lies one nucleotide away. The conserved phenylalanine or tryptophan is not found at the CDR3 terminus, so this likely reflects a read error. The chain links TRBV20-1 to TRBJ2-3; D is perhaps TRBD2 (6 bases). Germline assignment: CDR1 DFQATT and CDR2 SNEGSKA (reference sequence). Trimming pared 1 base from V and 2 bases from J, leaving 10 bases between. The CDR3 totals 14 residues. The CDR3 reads CSARAGTSTDTQYL. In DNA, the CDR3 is TGCAGTGCTAGAGCTGGGACTTCCACAGATACGCAGTATCTT.

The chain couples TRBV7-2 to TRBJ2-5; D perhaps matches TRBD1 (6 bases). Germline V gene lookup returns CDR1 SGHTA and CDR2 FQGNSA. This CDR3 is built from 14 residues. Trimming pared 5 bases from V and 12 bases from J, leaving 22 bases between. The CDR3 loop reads CASSASGTMTVEYF. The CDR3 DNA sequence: TGTGCCAGCAGCGCCTCCGGGACAATGACAGTGGAGTACTTC.

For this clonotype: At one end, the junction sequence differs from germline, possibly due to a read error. CDR3 in DNA: TGTGCCAGCGTGAGTGCAGATGCGCAGTATTTC. This translates into CASVSADAQYF. The chain uses TRBV12-3 or TRBV12-4 and TRBJ2-3; the D is unclear. The CDR3 contains 11 residues.

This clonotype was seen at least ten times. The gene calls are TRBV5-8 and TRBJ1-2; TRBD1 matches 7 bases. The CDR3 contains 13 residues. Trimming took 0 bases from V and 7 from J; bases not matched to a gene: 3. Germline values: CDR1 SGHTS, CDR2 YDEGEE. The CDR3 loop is CASSLVRGIGYTF. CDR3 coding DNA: TGTGCCAGCAGCTTGGTCAGGGGGATTGGCTACACCTTC.

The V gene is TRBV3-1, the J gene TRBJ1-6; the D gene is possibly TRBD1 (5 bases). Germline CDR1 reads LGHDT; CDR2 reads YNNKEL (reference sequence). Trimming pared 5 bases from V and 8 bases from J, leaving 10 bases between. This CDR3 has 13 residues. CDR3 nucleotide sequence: TGTGCCAGCAGCGAAGTCAGGGATTCACCCCTCCACTTT. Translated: CASSEVRDSPLHF.

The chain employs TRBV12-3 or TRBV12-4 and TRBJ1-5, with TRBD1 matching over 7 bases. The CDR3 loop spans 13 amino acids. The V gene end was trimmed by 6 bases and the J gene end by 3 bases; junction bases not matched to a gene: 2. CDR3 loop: CASRTGTNQPQHF. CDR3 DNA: TGTGCCAGCAGGACAGGGACCAATCAGCCCCAGCATTTT.

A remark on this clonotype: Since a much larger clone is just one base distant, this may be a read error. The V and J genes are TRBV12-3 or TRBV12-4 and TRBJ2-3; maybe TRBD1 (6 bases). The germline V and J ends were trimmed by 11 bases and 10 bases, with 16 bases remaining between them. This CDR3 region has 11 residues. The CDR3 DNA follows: TGTGCCGCCTCCAAGGGGGAAGCGCAGTATTTT. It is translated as CAASKGEAQYF.

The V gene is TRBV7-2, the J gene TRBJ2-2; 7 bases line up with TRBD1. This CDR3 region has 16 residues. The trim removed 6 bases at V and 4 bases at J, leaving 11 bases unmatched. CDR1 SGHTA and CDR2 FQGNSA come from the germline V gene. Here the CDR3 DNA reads TGTGCCAGCAGTTCCCTCGACAGGGTTGGCACCGGGGAGCTGTTTTTT. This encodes CASSSLDRVGTGELFF.

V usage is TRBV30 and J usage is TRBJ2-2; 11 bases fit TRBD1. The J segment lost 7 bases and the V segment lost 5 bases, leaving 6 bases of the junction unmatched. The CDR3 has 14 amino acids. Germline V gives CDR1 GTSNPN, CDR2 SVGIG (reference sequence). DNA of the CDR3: TGTGCCTGGTCGGACAGGGGGCTTGGCGGGGAGCTGTTTTTT. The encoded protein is CAWSDRGLGGELFF.

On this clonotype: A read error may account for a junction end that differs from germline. The CDR3 spells CASSPPPTGNTGERFF. CDR3 coding DNA: TGTGCCAGCAGTCCCCCCCCGACAGGGAACACCGGGGAGCGGTTTTTT. V gene TRBV6-5 combines with J gene TRBJ2-2; 7 bases fit TRBD1. This CDR3 comprises 16 residues. Germline assignment: CDR1 MNHEY and CDR2 SVGAGI.

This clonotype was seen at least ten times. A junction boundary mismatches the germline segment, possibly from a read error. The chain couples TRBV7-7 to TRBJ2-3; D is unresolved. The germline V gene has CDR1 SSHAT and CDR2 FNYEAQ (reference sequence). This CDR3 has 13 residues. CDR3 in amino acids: CASSLLRVDTQYF. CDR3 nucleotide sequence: TGTGCTAGCAGCCTATTACGGGTGGATACGCAGTATTTT.

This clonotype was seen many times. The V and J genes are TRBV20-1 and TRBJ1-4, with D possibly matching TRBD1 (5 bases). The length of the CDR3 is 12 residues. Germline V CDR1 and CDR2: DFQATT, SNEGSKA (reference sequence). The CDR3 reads CSAGGTEEKLFF. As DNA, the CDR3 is TGCAGCGCCGGAGGGACGGAAGAAAAACTGTTTTTT.

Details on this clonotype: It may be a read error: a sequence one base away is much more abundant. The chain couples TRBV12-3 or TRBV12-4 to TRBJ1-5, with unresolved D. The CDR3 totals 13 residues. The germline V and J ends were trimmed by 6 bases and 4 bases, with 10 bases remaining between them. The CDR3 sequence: CASRSLENQPQHF. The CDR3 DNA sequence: TGTGCCAGCAGGTCACTCGAAAATCAGCCCCAGCATTTT.

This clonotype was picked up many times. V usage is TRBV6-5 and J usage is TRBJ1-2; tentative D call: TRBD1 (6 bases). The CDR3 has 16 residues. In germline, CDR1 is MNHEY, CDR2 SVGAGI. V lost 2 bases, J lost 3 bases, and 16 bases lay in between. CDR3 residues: CASSYRFTGNDYGYTF. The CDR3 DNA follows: TGTGCCAGCAGTTACCGATTCACAGGGAACGACTATGGCTACACCTTC.

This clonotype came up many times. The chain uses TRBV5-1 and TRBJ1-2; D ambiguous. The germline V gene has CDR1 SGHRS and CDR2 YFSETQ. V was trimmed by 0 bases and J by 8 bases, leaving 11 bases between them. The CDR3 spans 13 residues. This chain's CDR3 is CASSLVVGSGYTF. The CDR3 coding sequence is TGCGCCAGCAGCTTGGTAGTGGGGTCGGGCTACACCTTC.

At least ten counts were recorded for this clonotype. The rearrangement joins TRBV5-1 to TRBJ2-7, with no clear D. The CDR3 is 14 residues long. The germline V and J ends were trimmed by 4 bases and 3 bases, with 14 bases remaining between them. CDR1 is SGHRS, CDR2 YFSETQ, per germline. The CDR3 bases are TGCGCCAGCAGCCCCGCCGACCGAGACTACGAGCAGTACTTC. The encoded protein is CASSPADRDYEQYF.

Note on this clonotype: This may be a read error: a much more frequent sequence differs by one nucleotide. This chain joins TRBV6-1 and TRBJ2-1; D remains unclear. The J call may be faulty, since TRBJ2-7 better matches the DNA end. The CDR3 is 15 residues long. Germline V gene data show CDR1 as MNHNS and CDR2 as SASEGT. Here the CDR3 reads CASGPGRYRRNEQYF. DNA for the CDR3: TGTGCCAGCGGTCCTGGCCGCTATCGGCGCAATGAGCAGTACTTC.

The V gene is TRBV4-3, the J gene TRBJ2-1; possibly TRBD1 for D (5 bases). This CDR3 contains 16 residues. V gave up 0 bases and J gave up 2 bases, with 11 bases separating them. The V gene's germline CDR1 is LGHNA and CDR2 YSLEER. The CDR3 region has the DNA TGCGCCAGCAGCCAAGATCGACAGTTAACCTACAATGAGCAGTTCTTC. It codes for CASSQDRQLTYNEQFF.

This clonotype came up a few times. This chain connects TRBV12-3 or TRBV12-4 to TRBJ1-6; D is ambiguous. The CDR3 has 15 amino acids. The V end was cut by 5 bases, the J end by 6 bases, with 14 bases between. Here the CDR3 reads CASSPGPSRNSPLHF. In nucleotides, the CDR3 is TGTGCCAGCAGTCCCGGACCGTCCCGTAATTCACCCCTCCACTTT.

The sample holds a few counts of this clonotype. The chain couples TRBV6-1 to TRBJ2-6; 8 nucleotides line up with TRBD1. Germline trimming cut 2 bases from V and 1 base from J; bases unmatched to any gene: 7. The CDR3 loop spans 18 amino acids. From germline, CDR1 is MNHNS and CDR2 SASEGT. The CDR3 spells CASSERRTGMSGANVLTF. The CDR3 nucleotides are TGTGCCAGCAGTGAAAGAAGGACAGGGATGTCTGGGGCCAACGTCCTGACTTTC.

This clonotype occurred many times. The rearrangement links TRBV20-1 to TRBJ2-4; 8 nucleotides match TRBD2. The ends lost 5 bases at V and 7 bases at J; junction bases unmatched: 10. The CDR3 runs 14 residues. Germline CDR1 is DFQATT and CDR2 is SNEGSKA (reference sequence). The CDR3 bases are TGCAGTGCTGTCCACGGGGGGGTCTTGAACATTCAGTACTTC. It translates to CSAVHGGVLNIQYF.

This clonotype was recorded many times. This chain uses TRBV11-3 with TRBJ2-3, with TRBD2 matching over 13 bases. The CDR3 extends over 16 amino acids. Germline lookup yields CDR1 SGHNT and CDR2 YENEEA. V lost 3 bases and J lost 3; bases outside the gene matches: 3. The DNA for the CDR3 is TGTGCCAGCAGCTTCGGGACTAGCGGGGAAACAGATACGCAGTATTTT. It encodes CASSFGTSGETDTQYF.

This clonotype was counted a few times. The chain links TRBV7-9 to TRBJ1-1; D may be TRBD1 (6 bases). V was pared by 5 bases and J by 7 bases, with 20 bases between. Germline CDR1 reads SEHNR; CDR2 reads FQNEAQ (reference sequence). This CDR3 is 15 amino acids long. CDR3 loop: CASSTRTDPLIEAFF. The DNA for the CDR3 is TGTGCCAGCAGCACCCGGACAGACCCCCTTATTGAAGCTTTCTTT.